The 30 T cell receptor beta chains given below trace back to one sample, sequenced in a study of T cell responses to AZD1222 COVID-19 vaccine. Sequenced by immunoSEQ multiplex PCR; TCRdb stores in-frame clones only, minus some. The sample shows 96,000 or so clones, 89% of them seen only once. Sequenced here: peripheral blood, sampled on day 0 of AZD1222 vaccination. The receptors shown here come from an adult in good health.

The genes are TRBV6-4 and TRBJ1-2, with D possibly being TRBD1 (5 bases). Germline V gives CDR1 MRHNA, CDR2 SNTAGT. V was pared by 2 bases and J by 8 bases, with 12 bases between. There are 13 residues in the CDR3. In DNA form, the CDR3 reads TGTGCCAGCAGTGACCCGGCCGGGGGAGGCTACACCTTC. Translated: CASSDPAGGGYTF.

The chain is built from TRBV7-8 and TRBJ1-2; D gene unclear. This CDR3 region has 14 residues. Germline CDR1 and CDR2: SGHVS and FQNEAQ. V gave up 6 bases and J gave up 0 bases, with 11 bases separating them. The CDR3 sequence is CASSPLGSNYGYTF. The CDR3 DNA reads as TGTGCCAGCAGTCCCTTGGGGTCTAACTATGGCTACACCTTC.

This clone was counted between two and nine times. The rearrangement links TRBV7-8 to TRBJ2-2; D gene uncertain. V was cut by 5 bases and J by 0 bases, with 10 bases left in between. Germline CDR1 SGHVS, CDR2 FQNEAQ. The CDR3 runs 15 residues. CDR3 sequence (DNA): TGTGCCAGCAGCCACGGGCAGGCGAACACCGGGGAGCTGTTTTTT. Encoded protein: CASSHGQANTGELFF.

The gene calls are TRBV19 and TRBJ1-4, with D maybe TRBD1 (6 bases). Deletions cut 5 bases from V and 0 bases from J, with 22 bases between. This CDR3 has 19 amino acids. The germline gives CDR1 LNHDA, CDR2 SQIVND (reference sequence). The CDR3 reads CASSPGQMRSTATNEKLFF. As DNA, the CDR3 is TGTGCCAGTAGTCCCGGACAGATGAGAAGTACCGCAACTAATGAAAAACTGTTTTTT.

The V gene is TRBV6-5, the J gene TRBJ1-6, with D possibly being TRBD1 (5 bases). The CDR3 covers 15 residues. V lost 5 bases and J 10 bases, leaving 18 bases between the germline ends. CDR1 and CDR2 (germline): MNHEY, SVGAGI. CDR3 amino acids: CASSKTPGEGSPLHF. CDR3 DNA: TGTGCCAGCAGTAAGACCCCTGGGGAGGGGTCACCCCTCCACTTT.

The chain is built from TRBV28 and TRBJ1-4; D is ambiguous. Trimming cost V 3 bases and J 5 bases, with 10 bases left between them. Germline assignment: CDR1 MDHEN and CDR2 SYDVKM. The CDR3 covers 14 residues. CDR3 sequence: CASSFGRGNEKLFF. In nucleotides, the CDR3 is TGTGCCAGCAGTTTTGGGAGAGGGAATGAAAAACTGTTTTTT.

The V and J genes are TRBV2 and TRBJ2-5, with 7 positions matching TRBD1. The CDR3 is 15 amino acids. V trimming: 7 bases; J trimming: 5 bases; junction bases outside the gene matches: 13. In germline, CDR1 is SNHLY, CDR2 FYNNEI. CDR3 sequence reads: CASIQTGPPGETQYF. The CDR3, as DNA: TGTGCCAGCATCCAGACAGGGCCGCCAGGGGAGACCCAGTACTTC.

This rearrangement joins TRBV28 to TRBJ1-2; D perhaps matches TRBD1 (6 bases). Trimming stripped 3 bases from V and 8 bases from J, with 13 bases between. This CDR3 has 13 amino acids. Germline CDR1 and CDR2: MDHEN and SYDVKM. The CDR3 spells CASSFGQRGGYTF. DNA of the CDR3: TGTGCCAGCAGTTTCGGACAGCGCGGAGGCTACACCTTC.

DNA of the CDR3: TGTGCCAGCAGCCAAGATCGGGCGGGATCCTACGAGCAGTACTTC. It codes for CASSQDRAGSYEQYF. The chain has TRBV3-1 (or the pseudogene TRBV3-2) and TRBJ2-7, with a possible D match to TRBD2 (6 bases). This CDR3 region has 15 residues. Germline CDR1 LGHDT, CDR2 YNNKEL (reference sequence). Trimming took 0 bases from V and 1 from J, leaving 10 bases between them.

V gene TRBV2 combines with J gene TRBJ1-1, with D possibly TRBD1 on 5 matching bases. Germline V gene lookup returns CDR1 SNHLY and CDR2 FYNNEI. V lost 4 bases and J 1 base, leaving 19 bases between the germline ends. The length of the CDR3 is 17 residues. The CDR3 spells CASSVRSSETANTEAFF. In DNA, the CDR3 is TGTGCCAGCAGTGTAAGGTCTTCGGAGACAGCGAACACTGAAGCTTTCTTT.

J is TRBJ1-5 and V is TRBV7-8; 11 bases are a match to TRBD1. V lost 4 bases to trimming and J lost 4 bases; unmatched junction nucleotides: 3. The CDR3 sequence is 15 residues long. The V gene's germline CDR1 is SGHVS and CDR2 FQNEAQ. The CDR3, as DNA: TGTGCCAGCAGCTGGGACAGGGGGGAAAATCAGCCCCAGCATTTT. Translating it yields CASSWDRGENQPQHF.

The chain is built from TRBV28 and TRBJ2-1; 9 bases line up with TRBD2. J gave up 8 bases and V 7 bases, and 9 bases lay outside the gene matches. Germline lookup yields CDR1 MDHEN and CDR2 SYDVKM. This CDR3 is 14 amino acids long. The CDR3 DNA sequence: TGTGCCAGCACCACGGGACTAGCTCCCCATGAGCAGTTCTTC. Encoded protein: CASTTGLAPHEQFF.

The rearrangement joins TRBV4-3 to TRBJ2-2; 7 nucleotides line up with TRBD1. The CDR3 totals 16 residues. CDR1 LGHNA and CDR2 YSLEER come from the germline V gene. The V gene end was trimmed by 0 bases and the J gene end by 3 bases; junction bases not matched to a gene: 4. The CDR3 region has the DNA TGCGCCAGCAGCCAAGATGCCACAGGGGACACCGGGGAGCTGTTTTTT. Protein product: CASSQDATGDTGELFF.

V is TRBV6-2 or TRBV6-3 and J is TRBJ1-1, with D perhaps matching TRBD1 (5 bases). Germline V gene sequence: CDR1 MNHEY, CDR2 SVGEGT. With 2 bases removed from V and 1 base from J, the gap between germline ends came to 14 bases. This CDR3 is built from 16 residues. In nucleotides, the CDR3 is TGTGCCAGCAGTTACCCGGGGAGGGACGGGAACACTGAAGCTTTCTTT. Encoded protein: CASSYPGRDGNTEAFF.

This chain links TRBV18 with TRBJ1-5; D might be TRBD1 (5 bases). Germline assignment: CDR1 KGHSH and CDR2 LQKENI. The V gene lost 3 bases and the J gene lost 3 bases, with 12 bases spanning the gap. The CDR3 extends over 15 amino acids. CDR3 in amino acids: CASSPGPHFNQPQHF. The CDR3 DNA reads TGTGCCAGCTCACCGGGACCTCACTTCAATCAGCCCCAGCATTTT.

The gene calls are TRBV5-4 and TRBJ1-2; a possible D gene is TRBD1 (6 bases). V was cut by 4 bases and J by 5 bases, with 12 bases left in between. Germline V lookup: CDR1 SGHNT, CDR2 YYREEE (reference sequence). The CDR3 extends over 13 amino acids. CDR3 residues: CASSVDQGYGYTF. The CDR3 DNA is TGTGCCAGCAGCGTCGATCAGGGGTATGGCTACACCTTC.

The chain recombines TRBV21-1 with TRBJ1-1; TRBD1, the D gene given by the table, was not confirmed from the DNA. TRBV21-1 is flagged as a pseudogene. The CDR3 covers 17 residues. The CDR3 DNA is TGTGCCAGCAGCAAAGGATTTGTAGGACACTCGAACACTGAAGCTTTCTTT. Encoded protein: CASSKGFVGHSNTEAFF.

On this clone itself: The junction shows a germline mismatch at one end, possibly a read error. The chain joins TRBV5-6 to TRBJ1-5; 8 nucleotides align to TRBD1. CDR1 and CDR2 from the germline V gene are SGHDT and YYEEEE. This CDR3 is 15 amino acids long. The CDR3 protein is CHQQGEHGSNQPQHF. In DNA form, the CDR3 reads TGCCACCAACAGGGGGAACATGGTAGCAATCAGCCCCAGCATTTT.

The gene calls are TRBV4-3 and TRBJ2-5; TRBD2 matches at 11 bases. The germline V gene encodes CDR1 LGHNA and CDR2 YSLEER. There are 15 residues in the CDR3. J gave up 4 bases and V 0 bases, and 1 base lay outside the gene matches. CDR3: CASSQDLAGGETQYF. For the CDR3, the DNA is TGCGCCAGCAGCCAAGATCTAGCGGGGGGAGAGACCCAGTACTTC.

The V and J genes are TRBV5-1 and TRBJ1-4; possibly TRBD1 for D (5 bases). The CDR3 totals 16 residues. Trimming pared 1 base from V and 7 bases from J, leaving 17 bases between. The germline V gene encodes CDR1 SGHRS and CDR2 YFSETQ. The CDR3 here is CASSLSVGQGSEKLFF. The DNA of the CDR3 is TGCGCCAGCAGCTTGAGTGTAGGCCAGGGAAGTGAAAAACTGTTTTTT.

The V gene is TRBV15, the J gene TRBJ1-1; D is unresolved. V lost 1 base and J lost 0, with 3 bases in between. CDR3 length equals 13 residues. Germline lookup yields CDR1 LNHNV and CDR2 YYDKDF (reference sequence). Here the CDR3 reads CATSRAVNTEAFF. Here the CDR3 DNA reads TGTGCCACCAGCAGAGCCGTGAACACTGAAGCTTTCTTT.

This chain uses TRBV3-1 (or the pseudogene TRBV3-2) with TRBJ1-4, with D tentatively TRBD1 (5 bases). The CDR3 runs to 14 residues. Germline CDR1 and CDR2: LGHDT and YNNKEL (reference sequence). The germline V and J ends were trimmed by 1 base and 11 bases, with 14 bases remaining between them. CDR3 residues: CASSQGGSGQKLFF. As DNA, the CDR3 is TGTGCCAGCAGCCAAGGGGGCAGTGGGCAGAAACTGTTTTTT.

V gene TRBV2 combines with J gene TRBJ1-2; 7 bases fit TRBD1. The CDR3 sequence is 13 residues long. V lost 3 bases to trimming and J lost 8 bases; unmatched junction nucleotides: 6. CDR1 is SNHLY, CDR2 FYNNEI, per germline. The CDR3 here is CASSDLQGGGYTF. CDR3 nucleotides: TGTGCCAGCAGTGACCTGCAGGGGGGCGGCTACACCTTC.

In the case of this clone: The same CDR3 also results from other DNA sequences found in this sample. The J gene is TRBJ1-4, the V gene TRBV5-1; TRBD1 matches 7 bases. The CDR3 extends over 14 amino acids. Per the germline V gene, CDR1 is SGHRS and CDR2 is YFSETQ. After removal of 0 bases from V and 8 bases from J, the junction contained 4 bases not matched to a gene. The CDR3 nucleotides are TGCGCCAGCAGCTTGGGACAGGGTGACGAAAAACTGTTTTTT. This codes for CASSLGQGDEKLFF.

This clone was detected only a few times. The chain joins TRBV16 to TRBJ2-7; 7 positions agree with TRBD1. The V and J ends lost 4 bases and 2 bases, in that order; junction bases with no gene match: 2. From germline, CDR1 is KGHSY and CDR2 FQNENV. This CDR3 comprises 13 residues. The CDR3 reads CASSPGQAYEQYF. The CDR3 DNA sequence: TGTGCCAGCAGCCCTGGACAGGCCTACGAGCAGTACTTC.

V and J are TRBV10-1 and TRBJ2-1, with TRBD2 matching 13 bases. Germline lookup yields CDR1 WNHNN and CDR2 SYGVQD (reference sequence). The CDR3 contains 17 residues. The ends lost 0 bases at V and 6 bases at J; junction bases unmatched: 5. This chain's CDR3 is CASSESAGLAGLNEQFF. CDR3 in DNA: TGCGCCAGCAGTGAGTCGGCGGGACTAGCGGGGCTCAATGAGCAGTTCTTC.

The V call is TRBV29-1, the J call TRBJ2-3, with TRBD2 matching over 9 bases. Germline V CDR1 and CDR2: SQVTM, ANQGSEA. This CDR3 is built from 14 residues. The junction had 5 bases not matched to a gene; V was cut back by 7 bases and J by 0 bases. CDR3 DNA sequence: TGCAGCGGCGCGGGGGGGCCCAGCACAGATACGCAGTATTTT. It codes for CSGAGGPSTDTQYF.

The chain couples TRBV7-2 to TRBJ2-1; D is perhaps TRBD1 or TRBD2 (5 bases each). Germline lookup yields CDR1 SGHTA and CDR2 FQGNSA. Trimming cost V 6 bases and J 3 bases, with 9 bases left between them. This CDR3 spans 13 amino acids. The CDR3 DNA is TGTGCCAGCAGTAATGGGGGCTACAATGAGCAGTTCTTC. This sequence encodes CASSNGGYNEQFF.

The gene calls are TRBV10-3 and TRBJ2-2, with TRBD2 matching 7 bases. The CDR3 contains 14 residues. Per germline, CDR1 ENHRY and CDR2 SYGVKD. V was clipped by 10 bases and J by 0 bases; unmatched bases: 5. The chain's CDR3 is CATKTSSNTGELFF. DNA of the CDR3: TGTGCCACTAAGACTAGCTCGAACACCGGGGAGCTGTTTTTT.

The V and J genes are TRBV3-1 (or the pseudogene TRBV3-2) and TRBJ2-5; 9 nucleotides line up with TRBD1. CDR1 is LGHDT, CDR2 YNNKEL, per germline (reference sequence). The CDR3 has 14 residues. With 4 bases clipped from V and 5 bases from J, the junction kept 5 bases outside the gene matches. CDR3 sequence reads: CASSLGQGMETQYF. Here the CDR3 DNA reads TGTGCCAGCAGCCTGGGACAGGGTATGGAGACCCAGTACTTC.